These T cell receptor beta chains were read from a single sample in a study of post-analysis software for immune sequencing data. Using its own MiXCR run on the PCR reads, TCRdb lists one record per CDR3 protein. The table has hundreds of thousands of distinct CDR3 sequences, around 60% seen once; the top ten hold about 11%. The specimen sequenced was blood. All receptors derive from a girl aged 2 to 10 with multiple sclerosis. CDR3s include the opening cysteine and the closing phenylalanine or tryptophan. A D gene is named only where the DNA matches it firmly. Clone size is not always given. Where it is, it says once, few, many or a class for expanded clones.

j_gene	abundance	d_gene	v_gene	CDR3aa	CDR3nt
TRBJ2-3	few	.	TRBV6-4	CASSVSGDTQYF	TGTGCCAGCAGTGTTTCGGGAGATACGCAGTATTTT
TRBJ1-2	.	TRBD1	TRBV6-5	CASRTDSGQGLWGYTF	TGTGCCAGCAGGACCGACTCGGGACAGGGATTGTGGGGCTACACCTTC
TRBJ1-6	.	.	TRBV5-6	CASSPDPSSYNSPLHF	TGTGCCAGCAGCCCCGACCCGAGCTCCTATAATTCACCCCTCCACTTT
TRBJ1-2	few	.	TRBV6-6	CASSPSDGYTF	TGTGCCAGCAGTCCCTCGGATGGCTACACCTTC
TRBJ1-2	few	TRBD1	TRBV3-1	CASSQEDRDPGYTF	TGTGCCAGCAGCCAAGAAGACAGGGACCCTGGCTACACCTTC
TRBJ2-2	.	TRBD1	TRBV2	CASSVGTGYTGELFF	TGTGCCAGCAGTGTCGGGACAGGGTACACCGGGGAGCTGTTTTTT
TRBJ2-7	.	.	TRBV29-1	CSAVTPDAYEQYF	TGCAGCGCTGTGACACCCGATGCCTACGAGCAGTACTTC
TRBJ1-2	.	.	TRBV29-1	CSVEYQAPEYGYTF	TGCAGCGTTGAATATCAGGCTCCAGAGTATGGCTACACCTTC
TRBJ2-1	.	.	TRBV4-2	CASSQAEEGWGEQFF	TGTGCCAGCAGCCAAGCTGAGGAGGGGTGGGGTGAGCAGTTCTTC
TRBJ2-1	few	TRBD2	TRBV29-1	CSVGRRLADNEQFF	TGCAGCGTTGGGCGAAGACTAGCGGACAATGAGCAGTTCTTC
TRBJ1-2	few	TRBD1	TRBV10-3	CAIRSTGDYGYTF	TGTGCCATCAGATCGACAGGGGACTATGGCTACACCTTC
TRBJ2-7	.	.	TRBV10-1	CASSESTATYEQYF	TGCGCCAGCAGTGAGTCGACAGCCACCTACGAGCAGTACTTC
TRBJ2-1	few	TRBD2	TRBV7-2	CASSLDLVAGAHNGQFF	TGTGCCAGCAGCTTAGATTTGGTAGCGGGGGCCCATAATGGGCAGTTCTTC
TRBJ2-5	few	TRBD1	TRBV5-1	CASSPEGDRGRNQYF	TGCGCCAGCAGCCCCGAAGGGGACAGAGGAAGGAACCAGTACTTC
TRBJ2-1	.	TRBD2	TRBV10-3	CAISDRLAGVYNEQFF	TGTGCCATCAGTGATAGACTAGCGGGAGTTTACAATGAGCAGTTCTTC
TRBJ2-3	.	.	TRBV29-1	CSASRGPDTQYF	TGCAGCGCCTCCCGAGGGCCAGATACGCAGTATTTT
TRBJ2-1	few	TRBD1	TRBV10-3	CATGTGGEQFF	TGTGCCACAGGGACAGGAGGTGAGCAGTTCTTC
TRBJ2-1	once	.	TRBV11-2	CASSLDGGLSHEPFF	TGTGCCAGCAGCTTAGACGGGGGCCTTAGCCATGAGCCGTTCTTC
TRBJ2-7	.	TRBD2	TRBV20-1	CSARDSSSGRAVVPYEQYF	TGCAGTGCTAGAGATAGTTCTAGCGGGAGGGCCGTAGTACCCTACGAGCAGTACTTC
TRBJ2-1	many	.	TRBV12-3/TRBV12-4	CASSLLVEEQFF	TGTGCCAGCAGTTTATTGGTCGAAGAGCAGTTCTTC
TRBJ2-3	few	TRBD2	TRBV29-1	CSHAKGRETDTQYF	TGCAGCCACGCAAAAGGGCGGGAGACAGATACGCAGTATTTT
TRBJ1-2	.	TRBD1	TRBV7-2	CASSPGQSYYGYTF	TGTGCCAGCAGCCCGGGACAGAGCTACTATGGCTACACCTTC
TRBJ2-1	.	.	TRBV13	CASSVGGLRPNEQFF	TGTGCCAGCAGCGTAGGTGGACTGCGGCCAAATGAGCAGTTCTTC
TRBJ2-1	.	TRBD2	TRBV10-3	CAISYLTSGEHEQFF	TGTGCCATCAGTTACCTGACTAGCGGGGAGCATGAGCAGTTCTTC
TRBJ1-5	.	.	TRBV6-1	CPGKGNQPQHF	TGTCCCGGTAAGGGCAATCAGCCCCAGCATTTT
TRBJ2-3	.	TRBD2	TRBV6-5	CASSRTSGRNTQYF	TGTGCCAGCAGTCGGACTAGCGGGAGGAATACGCAGTATTTT
TRBJ1-5	.	.	TRBV29-1	CSVTNGNQPQHF	TGCAGCGTTACCAATGGAAATCAGCCCCAGCATTTT
TRBJ2-1	.	.	TRBV14	CASSQDLGPNQQFF	TGTGCCAGCAGCCAAGATTTGGGGCCCAATCAGCAGTTCTTC
TRBJ2-7	.	.	TRBV10-3	CAISPQESYEQYF	TGTGCCATCAGCCCACAGGAGTCCTACGAGCAGTACTTC
TRBJ2-1	few	.	TRBV4-3	CASSQTNEQFF	TGCGCCAGCAGCCAAACTAATGAGCAGTTCTTC
TRBJ2-3	few	.	TRBV6-5	CASSYTGSTDTQYF	TGTGCCAGCAGTTACACAGGGAGCACAGATACGCAGTATTTT